This TCR beta chain comes out of a study of T-cell reconstitution after alpha-beta-depleted transplantation in children. Unique molecular identifiers were incorporated during preparation of the TCRbeta library. TCRdb redid the calling of the PCR reads with MiXCR, one entry per CDR3 protein. This table has about 690,000 distinct CDR3 sequences, roughly 15% appearing once. Germline V lookup: CDR1 SGHTA, CDR2 FQGNSA. Deletions cut 2 bases from V and 5 bases from J, with 18 bases between. This CDR3 is built from 17 residues. The receptor was derived from a human donor who donated a stem cell graft to a child with acute myeloid leukemia. The source material was PBMCs from the stem cell graft donor, sampled from the stem cell graft. The V gene is TRBV7-2, the J gene TRBJ1-4, with D tentatively TRBD1 (5 bases). The CDR3 here is CASSLNPPGTVNEKLFF. In DNA, the CDR3 is TGTGCCAGCAGCTTAAACCCCCCCGGGACCGTGAATGAAAAACTGTTTTTT.